This T cell receptor beta chain originates from a study of Ad26.COV2.S vaccination and SARS-CoV-2 variants. On the study more broadly: Intramuscularly, Ad26.COV2.S was given either once or twice, 56 days apart. Overall study findings and caveats: Those who received vaccine or placebo ended up with similar non-spike TCR breadth.

The V end was cut by 4 bases, the J end by 2 bases, with 18 bases between. CDR1 is SGHTA, CDR2 FQGNSA, per germline. CDR3 length equals 18 residues. TCRdb's table, derived via immunoSEQ multiplex PCR, lists solely in-frame clones and lacks some. The sample yields about 410,000 clones, around 92% seen once. Comment on this clone: Its specificity is not known.

Specified treatment: around 19 received Ad26.COV2.S at low or high dose, single or two shots; about 5 received placebo; per-sample allocation not given. The samples were gathered on day 63 after the first injection of vaccine or placebo. This sequence was found in a person aged 18-60 years who received the Ad26.COV2.S COVID-19 vaccine or a placebo. Here the sequenced sample was peripheral blood, taken in a trial of Ad26.COV2.S vaccine versus placebo. The V and J genes are TRBV7-2 and TRBJ2-6; the D is unclear. The CDR3 reads CASSWLVPSLTGANVLTF. The CDR3 DNA is TGTGCCAGCAGCTGGTTAGTGCCTTCTCTGACTGGGGCCAACGTCCTGACTTTC.